This T cell receptor beta chain was found in a study of OX40 agonist ivuxolimab in advanced cancers. Across the whole study: Partial responses were achieved by three patients: one hepatocellular carcinoma, two cutaneous melanoma. Whole-study results and caveats: More expanded clones were found, on average, in CD8+ than in CD4+ T cells. Dosing at 0.1 to 3.0 mg/kg was accompanied by clonal expansion of CD4+ and CD8+ blood T cells by week 6.

Clones were read by immunoSEQ multiplex PCR, and TCRdb kept only the in-frame ones, dropping some. Of about 80,000 clones listed, around 87% were seen once; the top ten hold approximately 0.3%. The CDR3 contains 17 residues. V lost 2 bases to trimming and J lost 8 bases; unmatched junction nucleotides: 15. Germline CDR1 is MDHEN and CDR2 is SYDVKM. Autoimmune disease history or systemic immunosuppression excluded patients. For this clone: Its matching antigen is unknown.

This receptor was taken from an adult with an advanced solid tumor such as melanoma, head and neck, liver or kidney cancer. V usage is TRBV28 and J usage is TRBJ1-1; TRBD1 aligns across 9 bases. The source was CD4+ or CD8+ T cells sorted from blood, collected in a trial of the OX40 agonist ivuxolimab. As DNA, the CDR3 is TGTGCCAGCAGTTTAACGTCTATTTCCACAGGGGGCACGGAAGCTTTCTTT. This sequence encodes CASSLTSISTGGTEAFF.